This T cell receptor (beta chain) was documented in a study of vaccination effects on CD4 cells after COVID-19. Pools of viral peptides were used by the ViraFEST assay to expand antigen-specific CD4+ T cells ahead of sequencing. Subsequent to a culture period of roughly 11 days, CD4+ T cells were isolated. Subjects were given two BNT162b2 or mRNA-1273 vaccine doses. Repertoires were generated with immunoSEQ multiplex PCR, while TCRdb's copy carries only in-frame clones and drops some. The sample lists about 29,000 clones, about 73% seen once, with roughly 15% in the top ten. Germline V gene lookup returns CDR1 SQVTM and CDR2 ANQGSEA. V was clipped by 7 bases and J by 4 bases; unmatched bases: 11. This CDR3 region has 14 residues. Details on this clone: No antigen is known for it.

The source of this sequence is a human donor who received a COVID-19 vaccine. The chain carries TRBV29-1 and TRBJ2-5; TRBD1 agrees at 8 bases. The starting material was CD4+ T cells from PBMCs cultured with HCoV-OC43 spike peptides, obtained after COVID-19 vaccination. The subset was: HCoV-OC43 spike overlapping peptide pool stimulation. The CDR3 loop is CSAEMTGVGETQYF. CDR3 DNA sequence: TGCAGCGCCGAGATGACAGGGGTAGGAGAGACCCAGTACTTC.